Each of the 2 T cell receptor beta chains below was sequenced from the same sample in a study of OX40 agonist ivuxolimab in advanced cancers. Clones were sequenced by immunoSEQ multiplex PCR, and TCRdb holds only the in-frame ones, with some missing. The repertoire holds about 70,000 clones, with 87% as singletons. Sequencing used CD4+ or CD8+ T cells sorted from blood, obtained in a trial of the OX40 agonist ivuxolimab. These receptors were obtained from an adult with an advanced solid tumor such as melanoma, head and neck, liver or kidney cancer.

In regard to this clone: The junction departs from germline at one end; a sequencing error may be responsible. The J gene is TRBJ2-3, the V gene TRBV7-9; maybe TRBD2 (5 bases). The CDR3 sequence is 15 residues long. Germline V CDR1 and CDR2: SEHNR, FQNEAQ (reference sequence). The CDR3 nucleotides read TGTGCCAGCAGCCTAGCCGGGGTTAGCACAGATACGCAGTATTTT. Amino acid sequence: CASSLAGVSTDTQYF.

There are a few counts of this clone. The chain employs TRBV11-2 and TRBJ2-5; D might be TRBD2 (5 bases). The CDR3 sequence is 15 residues long. Germline V gene lookup returns CDR1 SGHAT and CDR2 FQNNGV. V lost 3 bases and J lost 3, with 14 bases in between. CDR3 bases: TGTGCCAGCAGCTTTAGCACGGGATCGGAAGAGACCCAGTACTTC. Protein sequence: CASSFSTGSEETQYF. Full variable domain (remainder filled in from reference TRBV11-2 and TRBJ2-5): EAGVAQSPRYKIIEKRQSVAFWCNPISGHATLYWYQQILGQGPKLLIQFQNNGVVDDSQLPKDRFSAERLKGVDSTLKIQPAKLEDSAVYLCASSFSTGSEETQYFGPGTRLLVL.